Presented here are 25 T cell receptor beta chains from one specimen sequenced in a study of molecular identifiers for immune sequencing clone quantification. In TCRdb, the PCR reads were re-called with MiXCR into one record per CDR3 protein. Of approximately 590,000 distinct CDR3 sequences listed, about 25% are singletons. The sample consisted of naive CD8+ T cells from blood, with Jurkat cell RNA spiked in. Specified subset: FACS-sorted CD8+CD4-CCR7+CD45RA+ naive T cells. The receptors were sampled from a human donor in good health. Some libraries in this study had Jurkat cell RNA spiked in.

This clonotype was counted at least ten times. The chain links TRBV28 to TRBJ1-1, with D uncertain. This CDR3 is 11 amino acids long. CDR1 is MDHEN and CDR2 is SYDVKM in the germline V gene. Trimming cost V 6 bases and J 5 bases, with 7 bases left between them. CDR3 in amino acids: CASSMGTEAFF. Here the CDR3 DNA reads TGTGCCAGCAGCATGGGGACTGAAGCTTTCTTT.

As concerns this clonotype: A much more abundant neighbour one base away suggests this may be a read error. This chain connects TRBV6-5 to TRBJ1-5, with D unresolved. Germline V lookup: CDR1 MNHEY, CDR2 SVGAGI. This CDR3 has 17 amino acids. In nucleotides, the CDR3 is TGTGCCAGCCCCTCGGGGATACCAAGAAATAGCAATCAGCCCCAGCAGTTT. Its protein product is CASPSGIPRNSNQPQQF.

The genes are TRBV7-8 and TRBJ2-1; TRBD2 matches 10 bases. Trimming cost V 4 bases and J 5 bases; bases outside gene matches: 8. The length of the CDR3 is 16 residues. From germline, CDR1 is SGHVS and CDR2 FQNEAQ. CDR3 coding DNA: TGTGCCAGCAGCTCGACGAGCGGGGGGGCAGACAATGAGCAGTTCTTC. This encodes CASSSTSGGADNEQFF.

This clonotype was seen repeatedly, ten times or more. The chain recombines TRBV28 with TRBJ2-5; the match to TRBD1 covers 7 bases. The germline gives CDR1 MDHEN, CDR2 SYDVKM. This CDR3 contains 13 residues. V shed 7 bases and J 0 bases; nucleotides not matched to a gene: 2. The DNA of the CDR3 is TGTGCCAGCAAAACAGGGGACCAAGAGACCCAGTACTTC. It codes for CASKTGDQETQYF.

This clonotype has a count of ten or more. The genes are TRBV29-1 and TRBJ2-3, with a tentative D call TRBD1 (6 bases). This CDR3 has 15 amino acids. In germline, CDR1 is SQVTM, CDR2 ANQGSEA. Trimming removed 6 bases from V and 2 bases from J, with 18 bases in between. CDR3: CSVLSADRLTDTQYF. The CDR3, as DNA: TGCAGCGTCCTATCTGCGGACAGACTCACAGATACGCAGTATTTT.

As concerns this clonotype: With a much larger clone just one base away, this may be a read error. The rearrangement joins TRBV7-9 to TRBJ1-4, with D unclear. Germline V lookup: CDR1 SEHNR, CDR2 FQNEAQ (reference sequence). Trimming took off 2 bases at V and 8 bases at J, with 9 bases between the two ends. The CDR3 runs 13 residues. In nucleotides, the CDR3 is TGTGCCAGCAGCTTAACCAGCGCCGAAAAACTGTTTTTT. As protein: CASSLTSAEKLFF.

This clonotype was seen only a few times. V usage is TRBV28 and J usage is TRBJ1-2; D is undetermined. Germline V lookup: CDR1 MDHEN, CDR2 SYDVKM. The V end was cut by 4 bases, the J end by 4 bases, with 13 bases between. The CDR3 contains 14 residues. As DNA, the CDR3 is TGTGCCAGCAGTTCTAGGTACCAGCCCTATGGCTACACCTTC. Translating it yields CASSSRYQPYGYTF.

V gene TRBV7-9 combines with J gene TRBJ2-7; D is undetermined. V was shortened by 7 bases and J by 1 base, with 11 bases between the two germline ends. The germline gives CDR1 SEHNR, CDR2 FQNEAQ (reference sequence). CDR3 length equals 13 residues. DNA for the CDR3: TGTGCCAGCACCTTTGGACCGTCCTACGAGCAGTACTTC. Residues: CASTFGPSYEQYF.

This clonotype was seen ten or more times. The rearrangement uses TRBV7-9 and TRBJ2-5; no firm D call. CDR1 is SEHNR and CDR2 is FQNEAQ in the germline V gene (reference sequence). V lost 4 bases and J lost 2, with 5 bases in between. The CDR3 runs 12 residues. This chain's CDR3 is CASSSQQETQYF. CDR3 DNA sequence: TGTGCCAGCAGCTCACAACAAGAGACCCAGTACTTC.

As for this clonotype: A much larger clone differs from this one at a single base, so this may be a read error. The V and J genes are TRBV7-9 and TRBJ2-7; D is perhaps TRBD2 (6 bases). From germline, CDR1 is SEHNR and CDR2 FQNEAQ (reference sequence). This CDR3 contains 13 residues. CDR3 sequence (DNA): TGTGCCGGCAGCCCCACGGGAGTCCACGAGCAGTACTTC. It encodes CAGSPTGVHEQYF.

This clonotype was picked up many times. The V and J genes are TRBV6-5 and TRBJ2-3, with TRBD2 matching 9 bases. The CDR3 loop spans 16 amino acids. Per germline, CDR1 MNHEY and CDR2 SVGAGI. The J segment lost 2 bases and the V segment lost 2 bases, leaving 5 bases of the junction unmatched. Written as DNA, the CDR3 is TGTGCCAGCAGTTACCACGGCGGGGGGGTCACAGATACGCAGTATTTT. This gives the protein CASSYHGGGVTDTQYF.

This clonotype was seen just once. A read error may produce the germline difference seen at one junction end. The chain joins TRBV4-3 to TRBJ1-5; D is perhaps TRBD1 (6 bases). Germline V lookup: CDR1 LGHNA, CDR2 YSLEER. The CDR3 contains 17 residues. In DNA, the CDR3 is TGCGCCAGCAGCCAAGCGGCAAGGGGGAGGGTTGATCCGCCCCCGCCTTTT. This encodes CASSQAARGRVDPPPPF.

With regard to this clonotype: Just one base apart from a much larger clone, this may be a read error. This chain joins TRBV5-1 and TRBJ2-7; no firm D call. Germline V gene lookup returns CDR1 SGHRS and CDR2 YFSETQ. This CDR3 is 16 amino acids long. The CDR3 bases are TGCGCCAGCAGCTTGGCCCAGAACTCGCCCTCCTTCGAGCAGTACTTC. This codes for CASSLAQNSPSFEQYF.

This clonotype appeared a few times. The chain links TRBV7-9 to TRBJ1-1, with D tentatively TRBD1 (5 bases). V lost 6 bases, J lost 0 bases, and 11 bases lay in between. This CDR3 has 14 residues. Germline V gives CDR1 SEHNR, CDR2 FQNEAQ (reference sequence). DNA for the CDR3: TGTGCCAGCAGAACCCAGGGATTGAACACTGAAGCTTTCTTT. As protein: CASRTQGLNTEAFF.

The V call is TRBV14, the J call TRBJ1-2; the match to TRBD1 covers 11 bases. V was pared by 4 bases and J by 3 bases, with 10 bases of the junction left unmatched. Germline V gene sequence: CDR1 SGHDN, CDR2 FVKESK. The CDR3 length is 17 residues. CDR3 amino acids: CASSRWTGGAGDYGYTF. Here the CDR3 DNA reads TGTGCCAGCAGCCGATGGACAGGGGGCGCAGGAGACTATGGCTACACCTTC.

This chain connects TRBV6-2 or TRBV6-3 to TRBJ2-3; D is unresolved. Per germline, CDR1 MNHEY and CDR2 SVGEGT. The CDR3 contains 14 residues. V lost 4 bases, J lost 2 bases, and 10 bases lay in between. The CDR3 reads CASSLVRTTDTQYF. DNA for the CDR3: TGTGCCAGCAGTTTAGTGAGGACCACAGATACGCAGTATTTT.

Concerning this clonotype: The junction departs from the called germline gene at one end, perhaps through a read error. V and J are TRBV12-3 or TRBV12-4 and TRBJ2-1; TRBD1 aligns across 8 bases. The CDR3 is made up of 12 amino acids. CDR3 in amino acids: CASSGAGTGSLF. CDR3 coding DNA: TGTGCCAGCAGTGGCGCCGGGACAGGTTCCCTCTTC.

In its sample, this clonotype was seen many times. The chain couples TRBV4-2 to TRBJ2-7; weak D call: TRBD1 (6 bases). The CDR3 loop spans 15 amino acids. Per the germline V gene, CDR1 is LGHNA and CDR2 is YNFKEQ. V shed 4 bases and J shed 0 bases, with 13 bases lying between them. The CDR3 region is CASSPGTLTSYEQYF. CDR3 nucleotides: TGTGCCAGCAGCCCCGGGACACTGACCTCCTACGAGCAGTACTTC.

The gene calls are TRBV9 and TRBJ1-6, with 8 bases aligning to TRBD1. This CDR3 is 15 amino acids long. With V trimmed by 4 bases and J by 7 bases, 7 bases remained unmatched. Germline V lookup: CDR1 SGDLS, CDR2 YYNGEE. The CDR3 DNA sequence: TGTGCCAGCAGCCCCCGACAGGGGCGGAATTCACCCCTCCACTTT. Its translation is CASSPRQGRNSPLHF.

With regard to this clonotype: A single base separates this from a much larger clone, so it may be a read error. V usage is TRBV7-9 and J usage is TRBJ1-1, with D perhaps TRBD1 (6 bases). This CDR3 has 15 amino acids. The V and J ends lost 7 bases and 4 bases respectively, with 19 bases between them. Germline V lookup: CDR1 SEHNR, CDR2 FQNEAQ (reference sequence). CDR3 in amino acids: CASTRVRGKITEAFF. The CDR3 DNA follows: TGTGCCAGCACCCGGGTAAGGGGGAAGATCACTGAAGCTTTCTTT.

This clonotype was counted at least ten times. V and J are TRBV6-5 and TRBJ1-1; unclear D gene. Germline CDR1 and CDR2: MNHEY and SVGAGI. V lost 0 bases, J lost 8 bases, and 13 bases lay in between. There are 14 residues in the CDR3. The CDR3 region is CASSYSKLSQEAFF. CDR3 coding DNA: TGTGCCAGCAGTTACTCGAAGCTTAGTCAGGAAGCTTTCTTT.

This sequence joins TRBV15 and TRBJ2-7, with D hard to call. The CDR3 has 13 amino acids. Germline assignment: CDR1 LNHNV and CDR2 YYDKDF (reference sequence). V lost 3 bases and J lost 5, with 11 bases in between. The CDR3 here is CATSSSFLDEQYF. In nucleotides, the CDR3 is TGTGCCACCAGCAGCTCCTTCTTGGACGAGCAGTACTTC.

The rearrangement links TRBV12-3 or TRBV12-4 to TRBJ2-6; D uncertain. CDR3 size: 13 residues. Trimming shortened V by 5 bases and J by 5 bases, and 7 bases separated the two germline ends. The CDR3 here is CASSPPRANVLTF. In DNA, the CDR3 is TGTGCCAGCAGTCCCCCCAGGGCCAACGTCCTGACTTTC.

Of note for this clonotype: A much larger clone differs by one base, so this may be a read error. The rearrangement joins TRBV15 to TRBJ2-3, with D possibly TRBD2 on 7 matching bases. This CDR3 has 17 amino acids. V gave up 2 bases and J gave up 8 bases, with 23 bases separating them. Germline CDR1 is LNHNV and CDR2 is YYDKDF (reference sequence). CDR3 loop: CATSRLPGAGVAATQYF. As DNA, the CDR3 is TGTGCCACCAGCAGACTTCCAGGGGCGGGAGTGGCAGCTACGCAGTATTTT.

Ten or more counts support this clonotype. The CDR3 region is CSAREGQGAGDTQYF. Written as DNA, the CDR3 is TGCAGTGCTAGAGAGGGACAGGGGGCTGGAGATACGCAGTATTTT. The chain is built from TRBV20-1 and TRBJ2-3; 12 bases align to TRBD1. V shed 0 bases and J 5 bases; nucleotides not matched to a gene: 3. Germline CDR1 DFQATT, CDR2 SNEGSKA (reference sequence). The CDR3 runs to 15 residues.